The clone carrying this TCR beta chain appeared a few times. Germline CDR1 MNHNS, CDR2 SASEGT. V was clipped by 2 bases and J by 7 bases; unmatched bases: 8. The CDR3 covers 16 residues. Vbeta (60) and Jbeta (13) primers were used in the PCR. The table came from immunoSEQ multiplex PCR; TCRdb's copy has only in-frame clones and leaves some out. The data contain more than 95,000 clones, roughly 76% of them singletons. This entry belongs to a study of cytomegalovirus exposure and HLA in healthy donors. V gene TRBV6-1 combines with J gene TRBJ2-1, with 10 positions matching TRBD2. Sequencing used PBMCs. This TCR derives from a woman aged 50 to 60 in good health and CMV-seronegative. The CDR3 here is CASSEHLAGERNEQFF. In DNA, the CDR3 is TGTGCCAGCAGTGAACATCTAGCGGGAGAAAGGAATGAGCAGTTCTTC.